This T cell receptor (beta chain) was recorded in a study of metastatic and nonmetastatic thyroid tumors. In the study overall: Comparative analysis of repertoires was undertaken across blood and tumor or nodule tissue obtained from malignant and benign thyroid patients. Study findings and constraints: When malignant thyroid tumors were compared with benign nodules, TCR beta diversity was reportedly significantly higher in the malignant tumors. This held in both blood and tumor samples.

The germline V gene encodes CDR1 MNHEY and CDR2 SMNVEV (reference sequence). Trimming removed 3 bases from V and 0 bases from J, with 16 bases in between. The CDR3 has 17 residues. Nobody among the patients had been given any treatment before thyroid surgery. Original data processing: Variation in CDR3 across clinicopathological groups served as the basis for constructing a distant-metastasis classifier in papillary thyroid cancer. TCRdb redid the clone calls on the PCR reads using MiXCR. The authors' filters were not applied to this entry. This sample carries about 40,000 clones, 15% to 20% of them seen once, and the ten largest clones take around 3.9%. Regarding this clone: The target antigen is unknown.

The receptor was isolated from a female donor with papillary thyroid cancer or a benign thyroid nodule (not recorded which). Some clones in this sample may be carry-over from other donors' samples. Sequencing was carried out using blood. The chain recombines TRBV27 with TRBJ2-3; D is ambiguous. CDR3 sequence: CASSFLAAETSTDTQYF. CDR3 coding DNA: TGTGCCAGCAGTTTTCTGGCGGCAGAAACTAGCACAGATACGCAGTATTTT.